These 4 T cell receptor beta chains were all obtained from the same sample, sequenced in a study of T cell repertoires in cytomegalovirus infection. Via MiXCR, TCRdb re-called the reads, giving one row per CDR3 protein. The repertoire includes hundreds of thousands of distinct CDR3 sequences, 30% to 35% of them detected once, and around 12% sits in the top ten. The antigens of these receptors remain unknown. Material: cultured CD8+ T cells from PBMCs, obtained from culture after CMV antigen stimulation. The receptors were sampled from a human donor in good health (CMV status not recorded). Some clones in this sample may be carry-over from other donors' samples.

This clonotype has a handful of counts. The gene calls are TRBV20-1 and TRBJ1-6; D remains ambiguous. From germline, CDR1 is DFQATT and CDR2 SNEGSKA (reference sequence). The V gene lost 6 bases and the J gene lost 0 bases, with 12 bases spanning the gap. CDR3 length: 15 amino acids. The CDR3 spells CSAKLDSSYNSPLHF. The DNA of the CDR3 is TGCAGTGCAAAGCTAGATAGCTCCTATAATTCACCCCTCCACTTT.

This clonotype was recorded many times. The chain couples TRBV10-3 to TRBJ1-2; weak D call: TRBD1 (5 bases). The CDR3 extends over 11 amino acids. CDR1 and CDR2 from the germline V gene are ENHRY and SYGVKD. The ends were cut back, 6 bases at V and 5 bases at J, with 7 bases in the middle. CDR3 in amino acids: CAIRTDYGYTF. The CDR3 DNA follows: TGTGCCATCAGGACAGATTATGGCTACACCTTC.

This clonotype showed up many times. The J gene is TRBJ2-2, the V gene TRBV6-2 or TRBV6-3; D call uncertain. CDR1 MNHEY and CDR2 SVGEGT come from the germline V gene. Trimming pared 2 bases from V and 3 bases from J, leaving 4 bases between. The CDR3 loop spans 13 amino acids. Here the CDR3 reads CASSYRDTGELFF. CDR3 nucleotides: TGTGCCAGCAGTTACAGGGACACCGGGGAGCTGTTTTTT.

J is TRBJ1-4 and V is TRBV5-5; D gene ambiguous. V was trimmed by 0 bases and J by 9 bases, leaving 18 bases between them. Germline V CDR1 and CDR2: SGHKS, YYEKEE (reference sequence). CDR3 length: 16 residues. CDR3 nucleotides: TGTGCCAGCAGCTTGGCCGAAACAACGGAGGCGAAAAAACTGTTTTTT. Encoded protein: CASSLAETTEAKKLFF. The entire variable domain, with the rest obtained from reference TRBV5-5 and TRBJ1-4, is as follows: DAGVTQSPTHLIKTRGQQVTLRCSPISGHKSVSWYQQVLGQGPQFIFQYYEKEERGRGNFPDRFSARQFPNYSSELNVNALLLGDSALYLCASSLAETTEAKKLFFGSGTQLSVL.